This T cell receptor beta chain was retrieved from a study of shared T cell receptors in the human thymus. As to this clone: At one boundary the junction diverges from the germline segment, which might be a read error. Other DNA sequences in the sample encode the same CDR3.

This CDR3 has 15 residues. Germline CDR1 LNHDA, CDR2 SQIVND (reference sequence). The protocol was immunoSEQ multiplex PCR, while the TCRdb copy is restricted to in-frame clones and leaves out a portion. The sample lists 630,000 or so clones; 80% to 90% were seen once. These data were also filed under a second study, of human thymus T cells.

This chain links TRBV19 with TRBJ1-6, with a weak D call TRBD1 (6 bases). The clonotype was recovered from a boy less than two years old with a congenital heart defect. Sequenced sample: thymocytes. DNA of the CDR3: TGTGCCAGTACCCAGGGGAACTCCTATAATTCCCCCCTCCACTTT. Its translation is CASTQGNSYNSPLHF.